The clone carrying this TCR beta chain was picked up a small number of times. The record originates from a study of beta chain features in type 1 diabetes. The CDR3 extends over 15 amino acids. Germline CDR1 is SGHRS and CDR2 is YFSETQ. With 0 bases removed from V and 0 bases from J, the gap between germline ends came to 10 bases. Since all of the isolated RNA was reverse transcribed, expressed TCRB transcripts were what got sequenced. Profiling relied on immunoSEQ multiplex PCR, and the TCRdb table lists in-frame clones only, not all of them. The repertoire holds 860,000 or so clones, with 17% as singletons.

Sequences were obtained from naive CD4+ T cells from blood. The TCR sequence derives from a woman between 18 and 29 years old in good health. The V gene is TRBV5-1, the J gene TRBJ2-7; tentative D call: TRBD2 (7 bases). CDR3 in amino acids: CASSLAGGHSYEQYF. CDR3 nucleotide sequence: TGCGCCAGCAGCTTGGCGGGGGGACACTCCTACGAGCAGTACTTC.